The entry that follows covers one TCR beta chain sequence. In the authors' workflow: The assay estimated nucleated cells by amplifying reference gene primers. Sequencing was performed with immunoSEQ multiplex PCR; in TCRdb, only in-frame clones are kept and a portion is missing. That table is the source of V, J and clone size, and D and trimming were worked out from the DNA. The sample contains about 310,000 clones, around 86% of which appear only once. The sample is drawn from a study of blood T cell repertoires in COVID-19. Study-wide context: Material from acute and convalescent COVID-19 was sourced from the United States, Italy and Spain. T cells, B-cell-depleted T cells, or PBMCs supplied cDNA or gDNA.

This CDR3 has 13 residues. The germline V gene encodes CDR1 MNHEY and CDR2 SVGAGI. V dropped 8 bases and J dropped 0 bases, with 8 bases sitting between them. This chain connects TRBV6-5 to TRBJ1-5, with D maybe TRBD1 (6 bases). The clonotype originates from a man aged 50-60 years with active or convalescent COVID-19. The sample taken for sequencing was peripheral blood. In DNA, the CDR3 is TGTGCCAGCGGACAGTATAGCAATCAGCCCCAGCATTTT. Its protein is CASGQYSNQPQHF.